This T cell receptor beta chain comes out of a study of metastatic and nonmetastatic thyroid tumors. Until they underwent thyroid surgery, no patient had received any treatment. In the original processing: A classifier for distant metastasis in papillary thyroid cancer was constructed using CDR3 differences observed across clinicopathological groups. Using MiXCR, TCRdb reanalyzed the PCR reads. TCRdb assigned the V and J calls; the authors' analysis was not used. The profile shows a few thousand clones, 35% to 45% of them singletons. Trimming left V 0 bases short and J 4 bases short, with 12 bases between. Germline-derived CDR1 and CDR2 are KGHSH and LQKENI. The CDR3 loop spans 15 amino acids.

V usage is TRBV18 and J usage is TRBJ1-2; perhaps TRBD1 as D (5 bases). Source material: adjacent normal tissue. The sequence was collected from a male donor with papillary thyroid cancer or a benign thyroid nodule (not recorded which). Some clones in this sample may be carry-over from other donors' samples. This CDR3 is CASSPPDGTRYGYTF. CDR3 nucleotide sequence: TGTGCCAGCTCACCACCCGACGGGACGCGCTATGGCTACACCTTC.